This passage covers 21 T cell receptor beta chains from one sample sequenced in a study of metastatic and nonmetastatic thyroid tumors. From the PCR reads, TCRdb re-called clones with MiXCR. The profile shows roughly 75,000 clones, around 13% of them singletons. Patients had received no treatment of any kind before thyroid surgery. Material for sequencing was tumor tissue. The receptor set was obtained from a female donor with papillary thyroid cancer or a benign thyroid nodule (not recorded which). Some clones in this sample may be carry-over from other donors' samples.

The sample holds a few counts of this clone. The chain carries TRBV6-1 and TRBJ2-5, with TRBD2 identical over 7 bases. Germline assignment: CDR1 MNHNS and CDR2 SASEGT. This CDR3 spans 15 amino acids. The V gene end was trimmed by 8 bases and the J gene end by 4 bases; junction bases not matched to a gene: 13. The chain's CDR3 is CASHIRRWEGETQYF. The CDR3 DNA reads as TGTGCCAGCCATATCCGCAGGTGGGAGGGAGAGACCCAGTACTTC.

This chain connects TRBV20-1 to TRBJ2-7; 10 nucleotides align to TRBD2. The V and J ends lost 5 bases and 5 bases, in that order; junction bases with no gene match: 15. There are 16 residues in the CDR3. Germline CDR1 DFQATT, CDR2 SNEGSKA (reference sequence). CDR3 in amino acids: CSAPSGRGGLFDEQYF. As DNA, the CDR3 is TGCAGTGCTCCTAGCGGGAGAGGGGGTCTCTTTGACGAGCAGTACTTC.

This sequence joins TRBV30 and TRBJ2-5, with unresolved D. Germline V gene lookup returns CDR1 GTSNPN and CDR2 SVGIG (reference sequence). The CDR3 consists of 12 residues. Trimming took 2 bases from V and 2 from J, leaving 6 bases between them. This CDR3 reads CAWSMEQETQYF. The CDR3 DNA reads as TGTGCCTGGAGTATGGAACAAGAGACCCAGTACTTC.

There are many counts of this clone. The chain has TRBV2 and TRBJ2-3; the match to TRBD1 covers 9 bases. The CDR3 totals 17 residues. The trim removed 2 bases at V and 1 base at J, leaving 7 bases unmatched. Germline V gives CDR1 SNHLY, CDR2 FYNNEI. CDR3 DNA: TGTGCCAGCAGTGAAACACGAACAGGGGGCGGCACAGATACGCAGTATTTT. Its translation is CASSETRTGGGTDTQYF.

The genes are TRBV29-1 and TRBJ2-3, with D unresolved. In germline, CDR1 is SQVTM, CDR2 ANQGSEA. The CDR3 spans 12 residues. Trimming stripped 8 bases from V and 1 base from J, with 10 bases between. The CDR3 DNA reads TGCAGCTCTAGGACGGGCACAGATACGCAGTATTTT. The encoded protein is CSSRTGTDTQYF.

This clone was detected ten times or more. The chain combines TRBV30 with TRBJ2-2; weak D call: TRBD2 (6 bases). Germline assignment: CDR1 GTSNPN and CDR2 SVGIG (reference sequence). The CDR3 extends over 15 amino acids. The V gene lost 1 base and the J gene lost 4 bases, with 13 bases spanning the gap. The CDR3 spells CAWSGWRVATGELFF. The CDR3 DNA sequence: TGTGCCTGGAGTGGGTGGAGGGTTGCCACCGGGGAGCTGTTTTTT.

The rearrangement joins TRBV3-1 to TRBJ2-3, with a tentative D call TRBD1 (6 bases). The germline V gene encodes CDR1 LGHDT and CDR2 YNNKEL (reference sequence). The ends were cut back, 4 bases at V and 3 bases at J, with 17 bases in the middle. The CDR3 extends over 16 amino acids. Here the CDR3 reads CASSLTTGLRTDTQYF. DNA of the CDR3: TGTGCCAGCAGCCTAACAACAGGGTTGCGGACAGATACGCAGTATTTT.

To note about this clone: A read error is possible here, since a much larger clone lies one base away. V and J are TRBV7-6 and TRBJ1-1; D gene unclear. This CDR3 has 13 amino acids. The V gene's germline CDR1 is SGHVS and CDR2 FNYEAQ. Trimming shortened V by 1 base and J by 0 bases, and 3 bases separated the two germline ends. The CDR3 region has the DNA TGTGCCAGCAGCTTAGTACTGAACACTGAAGCTTTCTTT. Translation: CASSLVLNTEAFF.

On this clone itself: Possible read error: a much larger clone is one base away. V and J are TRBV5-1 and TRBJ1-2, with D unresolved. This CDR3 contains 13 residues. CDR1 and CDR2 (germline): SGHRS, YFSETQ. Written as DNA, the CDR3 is TGCGCCAGCAGGAACTCGGGGTTCTATGGCTACATCTTC. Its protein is CASRNSGFYGYIF.

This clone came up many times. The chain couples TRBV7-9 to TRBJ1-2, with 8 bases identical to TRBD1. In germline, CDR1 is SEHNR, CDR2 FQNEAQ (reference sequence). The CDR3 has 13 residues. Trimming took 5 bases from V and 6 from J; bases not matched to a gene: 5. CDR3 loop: CASSRTTGDGYTF. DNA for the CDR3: TGTGCCAGCAGCCGGACGACAGGGGATGGCTACACCTTC.

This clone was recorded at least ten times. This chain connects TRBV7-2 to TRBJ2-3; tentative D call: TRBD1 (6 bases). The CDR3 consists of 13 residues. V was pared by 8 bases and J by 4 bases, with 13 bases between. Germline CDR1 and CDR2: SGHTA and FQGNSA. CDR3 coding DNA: TGTGCCAGCGGGTTCCCAGGGGCAGATACGCAGTATTTT. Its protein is CASGFPGADTQYF.

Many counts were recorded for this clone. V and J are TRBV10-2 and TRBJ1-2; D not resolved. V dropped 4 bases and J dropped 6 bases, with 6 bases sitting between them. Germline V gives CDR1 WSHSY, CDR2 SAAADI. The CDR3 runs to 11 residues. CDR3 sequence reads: CASSVGNGYTF. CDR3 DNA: TGCGCCAGCAGTGTAGGGAATGGCTACACCTTC.

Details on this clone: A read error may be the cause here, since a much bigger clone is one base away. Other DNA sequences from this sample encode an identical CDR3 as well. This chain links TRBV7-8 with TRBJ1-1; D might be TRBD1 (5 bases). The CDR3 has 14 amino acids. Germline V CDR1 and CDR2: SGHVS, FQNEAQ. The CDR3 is CASSQGRLNTEAFF. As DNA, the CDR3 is TGTGCCAGCAGCCAGGGACGGCTGAACACTGAGGCTTTCTTT.

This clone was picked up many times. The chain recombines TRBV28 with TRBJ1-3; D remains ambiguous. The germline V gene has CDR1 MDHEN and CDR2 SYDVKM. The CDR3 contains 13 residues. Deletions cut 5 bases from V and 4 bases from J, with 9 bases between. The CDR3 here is CASSPRGGNTIYF. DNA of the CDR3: TGTGCCAGCAGTCCCCGGGGAGGAAACACCATATATTTT. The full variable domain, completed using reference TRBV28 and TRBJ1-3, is DVKVTQSSRYLVKRTGEKVFLECVQDMDHENMFWYRQDPGLGLRLIYFSYDVKMKEKGDIPEGYSVSREKKERFSLILESASTNQTSMYLCASSPRGGNTIYFGEGSWLTVV.

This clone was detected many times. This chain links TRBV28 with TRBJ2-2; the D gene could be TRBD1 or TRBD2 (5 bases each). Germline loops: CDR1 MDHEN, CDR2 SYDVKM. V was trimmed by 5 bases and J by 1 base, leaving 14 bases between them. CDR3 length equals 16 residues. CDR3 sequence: CASSGQGAMNTGELFF. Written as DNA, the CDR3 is TGTGCCAGCAGTGGCCAGGGAGCTATGAACACCGGGGAGCTGTTTTTT.

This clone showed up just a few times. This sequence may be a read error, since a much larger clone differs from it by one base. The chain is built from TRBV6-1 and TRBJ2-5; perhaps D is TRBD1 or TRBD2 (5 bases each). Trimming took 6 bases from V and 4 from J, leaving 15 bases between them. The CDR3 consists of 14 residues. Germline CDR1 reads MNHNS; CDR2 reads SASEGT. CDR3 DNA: TGTGCCAGCAGCGGGAATAGTGGGGGAGAGACCCAGTACTTC. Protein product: CASSGNSGGETQYF.

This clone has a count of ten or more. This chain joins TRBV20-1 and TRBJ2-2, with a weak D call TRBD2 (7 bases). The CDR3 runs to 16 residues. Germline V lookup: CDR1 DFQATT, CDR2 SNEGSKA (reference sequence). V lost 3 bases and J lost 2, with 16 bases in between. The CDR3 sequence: CSASPVRGLNTGELFF. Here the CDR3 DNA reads TGCAGTGCTAGCCCCGTGCGGGGGCTAAACACCGGGGAGCTGTTTTTT.

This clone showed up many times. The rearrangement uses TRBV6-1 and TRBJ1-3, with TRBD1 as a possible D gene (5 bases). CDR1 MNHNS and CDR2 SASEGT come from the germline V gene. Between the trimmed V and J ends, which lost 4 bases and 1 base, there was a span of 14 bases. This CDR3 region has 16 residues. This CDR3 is CASSGPLGGSGNTIYF. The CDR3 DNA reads TGTGCCAGCAGTGGACCCCTGGGGGGGTCTGGAAACACCATATATTTT.

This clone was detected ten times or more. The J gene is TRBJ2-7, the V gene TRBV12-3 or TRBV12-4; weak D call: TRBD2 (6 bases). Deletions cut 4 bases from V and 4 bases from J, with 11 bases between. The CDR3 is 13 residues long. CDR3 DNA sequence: TGTGCCAGCAGTTGGGGGGTAGTATACGAGCAGTACTTC. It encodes CASSWGVVYEQYF.

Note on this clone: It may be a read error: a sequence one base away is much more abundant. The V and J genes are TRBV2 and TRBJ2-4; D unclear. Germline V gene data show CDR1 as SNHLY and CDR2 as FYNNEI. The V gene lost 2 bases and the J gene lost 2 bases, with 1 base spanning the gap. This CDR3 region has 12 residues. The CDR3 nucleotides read TGTGCCAGCAGTGAACCCAAAAACATTCAGTACTTC. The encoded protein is CASSEPKNIQYF. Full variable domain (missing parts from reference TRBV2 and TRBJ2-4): EPEVTQTPSHQVTQMGQEVILRCVPISNHLYFYWYRQILGQKVEFLVSFYNNEISEKSEIFDDQFSVERPDGSNFTLKIRSTKLEDSAMYFCASSEPKNIQYFGAGTRLSVL.

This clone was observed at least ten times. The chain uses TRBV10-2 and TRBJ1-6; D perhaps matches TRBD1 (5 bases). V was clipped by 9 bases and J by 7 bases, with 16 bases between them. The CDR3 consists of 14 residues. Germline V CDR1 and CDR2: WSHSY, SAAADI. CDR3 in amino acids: CASRLKRGNSPLHF. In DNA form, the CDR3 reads TGCGCCAGTCGTCTGAAGAGGGGAAATTCACCCCTCCACTTT.